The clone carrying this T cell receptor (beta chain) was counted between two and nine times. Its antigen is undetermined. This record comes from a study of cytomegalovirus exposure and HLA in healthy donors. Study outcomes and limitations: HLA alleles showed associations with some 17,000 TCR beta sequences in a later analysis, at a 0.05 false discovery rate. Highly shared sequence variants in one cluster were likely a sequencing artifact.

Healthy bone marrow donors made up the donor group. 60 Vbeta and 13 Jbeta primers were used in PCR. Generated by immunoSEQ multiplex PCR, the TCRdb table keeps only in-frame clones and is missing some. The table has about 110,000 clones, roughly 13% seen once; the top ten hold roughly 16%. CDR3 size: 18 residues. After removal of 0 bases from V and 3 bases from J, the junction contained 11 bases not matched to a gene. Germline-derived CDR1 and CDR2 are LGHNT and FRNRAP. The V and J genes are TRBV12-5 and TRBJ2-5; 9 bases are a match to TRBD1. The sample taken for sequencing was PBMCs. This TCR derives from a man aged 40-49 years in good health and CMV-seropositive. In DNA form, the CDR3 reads TGTGCTAGTGGTTTGGTAGTCACGGACAGGGGATTGGAAGAGACCCAGTACTTC. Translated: CASGLVVTDRGLEETQYF.